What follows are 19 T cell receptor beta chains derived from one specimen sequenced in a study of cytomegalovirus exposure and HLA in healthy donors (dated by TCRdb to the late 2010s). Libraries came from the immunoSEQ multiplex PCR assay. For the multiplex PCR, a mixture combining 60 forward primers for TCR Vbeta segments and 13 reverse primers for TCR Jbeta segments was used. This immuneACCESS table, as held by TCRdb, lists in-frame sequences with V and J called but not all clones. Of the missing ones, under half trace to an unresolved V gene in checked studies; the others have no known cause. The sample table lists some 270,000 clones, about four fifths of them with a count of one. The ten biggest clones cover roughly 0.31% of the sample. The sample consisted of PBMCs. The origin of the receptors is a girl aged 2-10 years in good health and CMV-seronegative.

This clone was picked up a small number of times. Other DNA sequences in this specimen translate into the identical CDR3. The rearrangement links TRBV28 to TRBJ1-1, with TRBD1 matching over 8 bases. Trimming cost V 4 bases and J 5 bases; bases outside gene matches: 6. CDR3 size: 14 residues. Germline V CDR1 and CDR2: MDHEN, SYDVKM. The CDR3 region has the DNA TGTGCCAGCAGTTCTGGACAGGGTGATACTGAAGCTTTCTTT. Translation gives CASSSGQGDTEAFF. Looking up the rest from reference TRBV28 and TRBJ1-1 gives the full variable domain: DVKVTQSSRYLVKRTGEKVFLECVQDMDHENMFWYRQDPGLGLRLIYFSYDVKMKEKGDIPEGYSVSREKKERFSLILESASTNQTSMYLCASSSGQGDTEAFFGQGTRLTVV.

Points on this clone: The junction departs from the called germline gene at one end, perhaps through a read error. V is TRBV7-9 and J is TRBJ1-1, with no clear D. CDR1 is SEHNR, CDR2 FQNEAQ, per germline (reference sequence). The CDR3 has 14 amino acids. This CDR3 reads CSSIHTWPLNEAFF. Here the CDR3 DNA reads TGTTCCAGCATCCACACCTGGCCTTTAAACGAAGCTTTCTTT.

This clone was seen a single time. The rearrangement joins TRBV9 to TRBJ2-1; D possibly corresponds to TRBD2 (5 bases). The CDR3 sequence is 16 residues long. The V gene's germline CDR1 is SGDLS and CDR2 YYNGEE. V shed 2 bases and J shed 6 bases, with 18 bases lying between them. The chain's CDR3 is CASSVDPGIKINEQFF. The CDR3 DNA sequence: TGTGCCAGCAGCGTTGATCCGGGGATTAAGATCAATGAGCAGTTCTTC.

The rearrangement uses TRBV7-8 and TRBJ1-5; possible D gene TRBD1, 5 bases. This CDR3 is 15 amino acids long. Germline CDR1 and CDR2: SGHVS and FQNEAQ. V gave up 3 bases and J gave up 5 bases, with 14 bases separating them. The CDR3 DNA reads TGTGCCAGCAGCTTCCGGACGGGGGGTGATCAGCCCCAGCATTTT. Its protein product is CASSFRTGGDQPQHF.

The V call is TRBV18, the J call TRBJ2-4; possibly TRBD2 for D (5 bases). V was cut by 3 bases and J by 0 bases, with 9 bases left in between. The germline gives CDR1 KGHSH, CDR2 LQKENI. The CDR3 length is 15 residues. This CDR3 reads CASSPWESAKNIQYF. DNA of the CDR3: TGTGCCAGCTCACCTTGGGAGTCAGCCAAAAACATTCAGTACTTC.

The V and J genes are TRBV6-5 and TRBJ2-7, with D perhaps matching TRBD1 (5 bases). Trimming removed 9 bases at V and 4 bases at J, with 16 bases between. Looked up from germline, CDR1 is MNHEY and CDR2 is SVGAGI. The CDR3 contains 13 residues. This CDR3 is CASQFRTFYEQYF. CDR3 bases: TGTGCCAGTCAGTTCAGGACATTTTACGAGCAGTACTTC.

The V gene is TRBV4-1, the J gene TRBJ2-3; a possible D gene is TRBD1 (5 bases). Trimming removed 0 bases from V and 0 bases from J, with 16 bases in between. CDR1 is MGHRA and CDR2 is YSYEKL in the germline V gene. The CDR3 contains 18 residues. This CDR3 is CASSQEGSQGISTDTQYF. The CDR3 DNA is TGCGCCAGCAGCCAAGAGGGATCCCAGGGCATTAGCACAGATACGCAGTATTTT.

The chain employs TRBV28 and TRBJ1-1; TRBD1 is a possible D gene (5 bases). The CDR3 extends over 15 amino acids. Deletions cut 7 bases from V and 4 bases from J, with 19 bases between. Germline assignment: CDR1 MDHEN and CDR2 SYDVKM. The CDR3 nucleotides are TGTGCCAGCACGGTCAGGGTCTTGCTAAGCACTGAAGCTTTCTTT. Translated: CASTVRVLLSTEAFF.

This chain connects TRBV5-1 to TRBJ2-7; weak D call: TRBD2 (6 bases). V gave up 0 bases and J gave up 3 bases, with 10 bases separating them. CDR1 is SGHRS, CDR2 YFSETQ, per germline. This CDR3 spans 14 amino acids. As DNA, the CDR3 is TGCGCCAGCAGCTTGGTCGCGGACTACTACGAGCAGTACTTC. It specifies CASSLVADYYEQYF.

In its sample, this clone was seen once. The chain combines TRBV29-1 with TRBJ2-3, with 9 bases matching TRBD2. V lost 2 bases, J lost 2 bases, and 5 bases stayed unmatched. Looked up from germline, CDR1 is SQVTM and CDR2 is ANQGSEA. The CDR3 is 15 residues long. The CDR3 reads CSVERLAGSTDTQYF. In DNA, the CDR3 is TGCAGCGTTGAAAGGCTAGCGGGGTCCACAGATACGCAGTATTTT.

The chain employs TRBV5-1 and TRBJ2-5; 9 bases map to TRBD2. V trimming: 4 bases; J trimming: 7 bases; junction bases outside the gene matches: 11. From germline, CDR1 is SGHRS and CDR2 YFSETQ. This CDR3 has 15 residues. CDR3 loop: CASSIRTSADGTQYF. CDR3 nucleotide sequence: TGCGCCAGCAGCATCAGGACTAGCGCGGATGGGACCCAGTACTTC.

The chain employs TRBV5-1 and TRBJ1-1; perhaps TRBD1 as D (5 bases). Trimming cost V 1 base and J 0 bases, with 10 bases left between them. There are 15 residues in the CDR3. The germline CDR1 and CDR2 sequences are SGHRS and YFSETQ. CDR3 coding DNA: TGCGCCAGCAGCTTGTCTGGCAGGGTGAACACTGAAGCTTTCTTT. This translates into CASSLSGRVNTEAFF. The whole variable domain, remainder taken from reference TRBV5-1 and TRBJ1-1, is KAGVTQTPRYLIKTRGQQVTLSCSPISGHRSVSWYQQTPGQGLQFLFEYFSETQRNKGNFPGRFSGRQFSNSRSEMNVSTLELGDSALYLCASSLSGRVNTEAFFGQGTRLTVV.

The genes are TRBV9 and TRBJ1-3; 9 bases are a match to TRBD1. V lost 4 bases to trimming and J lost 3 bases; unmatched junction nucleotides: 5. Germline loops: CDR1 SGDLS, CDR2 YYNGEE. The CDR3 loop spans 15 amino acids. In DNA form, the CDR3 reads TGTGCCAGCAGCTACACAGGGGGCGTTGGAAACACCATATATTTT. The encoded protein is CASSYTGGVGNTIYF.

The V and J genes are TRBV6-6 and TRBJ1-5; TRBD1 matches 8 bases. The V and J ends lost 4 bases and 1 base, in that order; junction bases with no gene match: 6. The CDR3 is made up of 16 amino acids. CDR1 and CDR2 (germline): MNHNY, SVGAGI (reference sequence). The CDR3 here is CASSSRTGSSNQPQHF. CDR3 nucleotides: TGTGCCAGCAGTTCCCGGACAGGGTCGAGCAATCAGCCCCAGCATTTT.

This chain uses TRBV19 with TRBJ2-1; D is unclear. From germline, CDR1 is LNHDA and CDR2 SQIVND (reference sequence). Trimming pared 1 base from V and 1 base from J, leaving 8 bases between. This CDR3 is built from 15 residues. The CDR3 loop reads CASSIVGLSYNEQFF. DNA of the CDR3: TGTGCCAGTAGTATAGTGGGCTTATCCTACAATGAGCAGTTCTTC.

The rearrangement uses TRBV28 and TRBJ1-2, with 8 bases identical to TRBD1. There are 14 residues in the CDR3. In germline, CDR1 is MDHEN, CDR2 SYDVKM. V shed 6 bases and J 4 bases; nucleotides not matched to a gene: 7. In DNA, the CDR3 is TGTGCCAGCAGCGGACAGGGTGAGAGCTATGGCTACACCTTC. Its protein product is CASSGQGESYGYTF.

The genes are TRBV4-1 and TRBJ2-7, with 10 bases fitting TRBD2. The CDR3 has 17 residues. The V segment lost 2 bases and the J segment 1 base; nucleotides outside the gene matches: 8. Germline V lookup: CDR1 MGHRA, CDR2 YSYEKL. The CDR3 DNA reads TGCGCCAGCAGCCAAAGCCTAGCGGGAGCCGTGTCCTACGAGCAGTACTTC. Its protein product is CASSQSLAGAVSYEQYF.

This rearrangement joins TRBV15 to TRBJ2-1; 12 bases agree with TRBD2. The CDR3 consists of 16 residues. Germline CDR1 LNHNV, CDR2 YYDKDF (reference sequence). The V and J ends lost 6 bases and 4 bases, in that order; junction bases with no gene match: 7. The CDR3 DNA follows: TGTGCCACCAGGCAGAAGCTAGCGGGGGGGTACAATGAGCAGTTCTTC. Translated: CATRQKLAGGYNEQFF.

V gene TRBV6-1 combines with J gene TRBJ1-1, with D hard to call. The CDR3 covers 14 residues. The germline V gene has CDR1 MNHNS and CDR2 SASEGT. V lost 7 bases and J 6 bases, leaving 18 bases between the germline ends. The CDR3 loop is CASIKSGWRAEAFF. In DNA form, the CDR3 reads TGTGCCAGCATCAAGTCCGGGTGGAGGGCTGAAGCTTTCTTT.